Detailed here is one T cell receptor beta chain. Its target is unknown. The germline gene is not matched at one end of the junction; a read error may be the cause. The source of the sample is a study of cytomegalovirus exposure and HLA in healthy donors. Study-wide background: HLA-typed donors contributed 80 million or so unique TCRs, which were held in an early data release. Study findings and constraints: About 87% or about 30% of the time was how often most TCR beta V segments were productive, according to an earlier analysis.

Looked up from germline, CDR1 is KGHSH and CDR2 is LQKENI. The CDR3 is made up of 15 amino acids. PCR primers comprised 60 Vbeta and 13 Jbeta primers. TCRdb keeps only in-frame clones here, not all; method: immunoSEQ multiplex PCR. The repertoire table contains tens of thousands of clones. This clonotype originated in a woman in her 30s in good health and CMV-seronegative. V and J are TRBV18 and TRBJ2-7, with D possibly TRBD2 on 6 matching bases. The sequencing sample was made of PBMCs. CDR3 in amino acids: CASSSPRDLAYEQYF. The DNA for the CDR3 is TGTGCCAGCTCATCACCGCGGGACCTCGCCTACGAGCAGTACTTC.